This T cell receptor beta chain was retrieved from a study of PD-1 blockade in classical Hodgkin lymphoma. All patients relapsed after autologous stem cell transplantation, and brentuximab vedotin exposure varied. Per germline, CDR1 SGHNT and CDR2 YENEEA. The CDR3 consists of 13 residues. Losses at the gene ends were 1 base for V and 5 bases for J; bases not matched to a gene: 1. Study results and limitations: Reasons behind the repertoire differences stay unclear, perhaps disease activity or earlier therapy.

The assay was immunoSEQ multiplex PCR, and TCRdb's table has in-frame clones only and misses some. This table holds 28,000 or so clones, around 64% found once. About this clone: Its target is not known.

The chain combines TRBV11-3 with TRBJ2-5; 7 nucleotides line up with TRBD2. Here the sequenced sample was peripheral blood mononuclear cells (PBMCs), taken before the second cycle of nivolumab. The receptor comes from a human donor with classical Hodgkin lymphoma. CDR3 DNA: TGTGCCAGCAGCTTAGGGGGAGGGGAGACCCAGTACTTC. It specifies CASSLGGGETQYF.